Reported below is one TCR beta chain. Its specificity is not known. The data were taken from a study of T cells in localized non-small cell lung cancer. Assay used: immunoSEQ multiplex PCR; TCRdb lists only in-frame clones, some missing. The sample lists about 82,000 clones; 80% were seen once. Regarding the study as a whole: Longer survival (overall) was linked to higher T cell density in blood. Across samples, adjacent lung featured a median roughly 50 of the top 100 tumor clones. Uninvolved adjacent lung showed peak T cell clonality, exceeding tumor.

The V gene's germline CDR1 is KGHSH and CDR2 LQKENI. The ends were cut back, 2 bases at V and 6 bases at J, with 8 bases in the middle. CDR3 size: 13 residues. The chain has TRBV18 and TRBJ1-5; D not certain. The sequences come from PBMCs, collected before any cancer treatment. This TCR came from a man aged 40 to 69 with stage II squamous cell lung carcinoma. CDR3 DNA: TGTGCCAGCTCACCAGGCGGGAGTCAGCCCCAGCATTTT. Its translation is CASSPGGSQPQHF.